This TCR beta chain is from a study of PD-L1 blockade in urothelial cancer. In the study overall: The number of prior chemotherapy regimens per patient was 0 to 3.

The V end was cut by 3 bases, the J end by 1 base, with 21 bases between. This CDR3 contains 18 residues. In germline, CDR1 is KGHSH, CDR2 LQKENI. Assay used: immunoSEQ multiplex PCR; TCRdb lists only in-frame clones, some missing. Of more than 50,000 clones listed, roughly 87% are singletons. This specimen consisted of PBMCs, obtained around atezolizumab (anti-PD-L1) treatment. The chain joins TRBV18 to TRBJ2-5, with TRBD1 as a possible D gene (7 bases). The TCR was taken from an older man with urothelial cancer. The CDR3 region is CASSPIKSGGGGQETQYF. The CDR3 DNA follows: TGTGCCAGCTCACCCATTAAATCAGGGGGAGGAGGCCAAGAGACCCAGTACTTC. Full variable domain (missing parts from reference TRBV18 and TRBJ2-5): NAGVMQNPRHLVRRRGQEARLRCSPMKGHSHVYWYRQLPEEGLKFMVYLQKENIIDESGMPKERFSAEFPKEGPSILRIQQVVRGDSAAYFCASSPIKSGGGGQETQYFGPGTRLLVL.